Reported below is one TCR beta chain. The CDR3 is 19 residues long. Losses at the gene ends were 4 bases for V and 8 bases for J; bases not matched to a gene: 20. The germline V gene encodes CDR1 MNHNS and CDR2 SASEGT. The source of the sample is a study of shared clonotypes between healthy human individuals. The data were produced by immunoSEQ multiplex PCR, yet TCRdb's version contains in-frame clones alone and is incomplete. The table has approximately 1.5 million clones, under 99% seen once; the top ten hold roughly 0.45%. The receptor's source is a man aged 30 to 39 in good health. This chain uses TRBV6-1 with TRBJ1-2; 12 bases fit TRBD1. The specimen was naive CD4+ T cells sorted from blood. Documented subset: CD45RA+ positively selected. CDR3 DNA sequence: TGTGCCAGCAGTGTAAAGGGTGGGGACAGGGGGCGCTTCGGCCTCGGCTACACCTTC. Translating gives CASSVKGGDRGRFGLGYTF.